Listed below are T cell receptor beta chains from one sample, sequenced in a study of T cell changes during pregnancy in multiple sclerosis. The repertoire was sequenced with immunoSEQ multiplex PCR; TCRdb's copy has only in-frame clones and lacks some. The profile covers tens of thousands of clones, with 80% to 95% appearing a single time and around 0.45% taken by the ten largest. The sample in question was CD4+ T cells from peripheral blood mononuclear cells, obtained before pregnancy. The receptors here all came from a female donor with multiple sclerosis, enrolled in a pregnancy study. CDR3s include the opening cysteine and the closing phenylalanine or tryptophan. The D gene is left open where the match is weak. The size field is filled for only some rows; it gives once, few, many or a size class.

TRBV19	TRBD1	NA	TRBJ1-5	TGTGCCAGTAGTCGAGACAGGGGAGGTGGCAATCAGCCCCAGCATTTT	CASSRDRGGGNQPQHF
TRBV7-2	NA	once	TRBJ1-3	TGTGCCAGCAGCTTAGGACAGCTTAGCTCTGGAAACACCATATATTTT	CASSLGQLSSGNTIYF
TRBV18	TRBD2	NA	TRBJ2-5	TGTGCCAGCTCACCAGATATCGAGCGGGGGGTTCGGGAGACCCAGTACTTC	CASSPDIERGVRETQYF
TRBV5-1	NA	NA	TRBJ2-3	TGCGCCAGCAGAGGACAGAGCACAGATACGCAGTATTTT	CASRGQSTDTQYF
TRBV5-4	NA	NA	TRBJ2-7	TGTGCCAGCAGCTTGGCGGCGGGGCCCAACTACGAGCAGTACTTC	CASSLAAGPNYEQYF
TRBV7-7	NA	NA	TRBJ2-5	TGTGCTAGCAGCCCGGGGGTCTTGGGGAGGACCCAGTACTTC	CASSPGVLGRTQYF
TRBV18	NA	NA	TRBJ2-3	TGTGCCAGCTCACCGGACAGAATAAGCACAGATACGCAGTATTTT	CASSPDRISTDTQYF
TRBV6-1	NA	NA	TRBJ2-2	TGTGCCAGCAGTCTCGGAGGCACGAACACCGGGGAGCTGTTTTTT	CASSLGGTNTGELFF
TRBV30	NA	NA	TRBJ1-2	TGTGCCTGGAGACCTTTGGGGGCTTTTGACTATGGCTACACCTTC	CAWRPLGAFDYGYTF
TRBV11-1	NA	NA	TRBJ2-1	TGTGCCAGCAGCCGAGCGGAGTTCTCCTACAATGAGCAGTTCTTC	CASSRAEFSYNEQFF
TRBV7-2	NA	NA	TRBJ2-1	TGTGCCAGCAGCTTACACAGAGAAACTGAGCAGTTCTTC	CASSLHRETEQFF
TRBV7-2	NA	NA	TRBJ1-5	TGTGCCAGCAGCTGGCGGTCGAGGGGGAATCAGCCCCAGCATTTT	CASSWRSRGNQPQHF
TRBV9	TRBD1	NA	TRBJ1-3	TGTGCCAGCAGCGCCACAGGGGGAGCGGGAAACACCATATATTTT	CASSATGGAGNTIYF
TRBV9	TRBD2	NA	TRBJ2-1	TGTGCCAGCAGCGTAGAGGCGGGAGGACTACCGAGCTCCTACAATGAGCAGTTCTTC	CASSVEAGGLPSSYNEQFF
TRBV2	NA	NA	TRBJ1-2	TGTGCCAGCAGTAGGGTCTGGGCCGCAGGGCAAGACTACACCTTC	CASSRVWAAGQDYTF
TRBV5-4	NA	once	TRBJ1-1	TGTGCCAGCAGCCCCGGTACTTCGGACACTGAAGCTTTCTTT	CASSPGTSDTEAFF
TRBV5-8	NA	NA	TRBJ1-6	TGTGCCAGTCCCGGGACACGTGCCGGCAATTCACCCCTCCACTTT	CASPGTRAGNSPLHF
TRBV30	TRBD1	few	TRBJ1-1	TGTGCCTGGAGTAAGGGGGACAGTTTGAACACTGAAGCTTTCTTT	CAWSKGDSLNTEAFF
TRBV7-9	NA	once	TRBJ2-1	TGTGCCAGCAGCCCGTACAATGAGCAGTTCTTC	CASSPYNEQFF
TRBV19	TRBD1	few	TRBJ2-7	TGTGCCAGTAAGGGACAGGGCAGGTACGAGCAGTACTTC	CASKGQGRYEQYF
TRBV28	NA	NA	TRBJ2-7	TGTGCCAGCAGTCCCCACAGGAGGGCGCGGAACGAGCAGTACTTC	CASSPHRRARNEQYF
TRBV5-1	TRBD1	NA	TRBJ1-5	TGCGCCAGCAGCCTGGGCCCAGGACAGGGCAATCAGCCCCAGCATTTT	CASSLGPGQGNQPQHF
TRBV10-3	NA	NA	TRBJ2-7	TGTGCCATAGGGGACTTCTCCTACGAGCAGTACTTC	CAIGDFSYEQYF
TRBV27	NA	NA	TRBJ2-7	TGTGCCAGCAGTTCCCTCTCGACAGCTCAAAAACCCTACGAGCAGTACTTC	CASSSLSTAQKPYEQYF
TRBV28	NA	NA	TRBJ1-1	TGTGCCAGCAGCATAACGGGAGACACTGAAGCTTTCTTT	CASSITGDTEAFF
TRBV29-1	NA	few	TRBJ2-3	TGCAGCGTTGAAAGGGCGGGGAGGGATACGCAGTATTTT	CSVERAGRDTQYF
TRBV27	NA	NA	TRBJ2-7	TGTGCCAGCAGTTTATTAGGGTCAGGAGGAGGGGCGTACGAGCAGTACTTC	CASSLLGSGGGAYEQYF
TRBV5-6	TRBD2	NA	TRBJ2-1	TGTGCCAGCAGCTTGGTGTGGGGACTAGGGCCGGTGGAGCAGTTCTTC	CASSLVWGLGPVEQFF
TRBV29-1	NA	NA	TRBJ2-1	TGCAGCGTTGATAGAGGGGGAGTAAACAATGAGCAGTTCTTC	CSVDRGGVNNEQFF
TRBV30	NA	few	TRBJ1-1	TGTGCCTGGACCTCCTGGCTGAACACTGAAGCTTTCTTT	CAWTSWLNTEAFF
TRBV9	TRBD2	NA	TRBJ2-2	TGTGCCAGCAGCGTAGGGACTAGCGGGGGGGCCAGAAGCACCGGGGAGCTGTTTTTT	CASSVGTSGGARSTGELFF
TRBV27	TRBD1	NA	TRBJ2-7	TGTGCCAGCAGTATGATATCGGGACAGGGCTACGAGCAGTACTTC	CASSMISGQGYEQYF
TRBV5-1	TRBD2	NA	TRBJ2-5	TGCGCCAGCAGGGGGACTAGCGGGGGTGTGGAGACCCAGTACTTC	CASRGTSGGVETQYF
TRBV30	NA	NA	TRBJ2-5	TGTGCCTGGAGTGTACTGTGGGGGCCTCGAGAGACCCAGTACTTC	CAWSVLWGPRETQYF
TRBV25-1	NA	NA	TRBJ1-2	TGTGCCAGCACACGAGGGGGTGCCCACTATGGCTACACCTTC	CASTRGGAHYGYTF
TRBV5-4	TRBD2	NA	TRBJ2-1	TGTGCCAGCAGCTTCAGCGGGAGGGGGGATGAGCAGTTCTTC	CASSFSGRGDEQFF
TRBV7-8	TRBD2	NA	TRBJ2-1	TGTGCCAGCAGCTTCGGGACTACCACCCCCAATGAGCAGTTCTTC	CASSFGTTTPNEQFF
TRBV18	TRBD2	NA	TRBJ2-5	TGTGCCAGCTCACCCTTAGGGGGGACTAGCACGGGGACCCAGTACTTC	CASSPLGGTSTGTQYF
TRBV19	TRBD2	NA	TRBJ2-7	TGTGCCAGTAAATGGCGGGAGGCCTCCTACGAGCAGTACTTC	CASKWREASYEQYF
TRBV4-3	NA	NA	TRBJ1-1	TGCGCCAGCAGCCAAGATGGTTCAGGGAACACTGAAGCTTTCTTT	CASSQDGSGNTEAFF
TRBV11-2	NA	NA	TRBJ2-5	TGTGCCAGCAGCCTAGGGGGGACAGTACAAACCCAGTACTTC	CASSLGGTVQTQYF
TRBV4-2	TRBD2	NA	TRBJ2-7	TGTGCCAGCAGCCAGGGGACTAGCGGGGTCGGGGAGCAGTACTTC	CASSQGTSGVGEQYF
TRBV18	NA	once	TRBJ1-2	TGTGCCAGCTCGCCCGATACTTTCTATGGCTACACCTTC	CASSPDTFYGYTF